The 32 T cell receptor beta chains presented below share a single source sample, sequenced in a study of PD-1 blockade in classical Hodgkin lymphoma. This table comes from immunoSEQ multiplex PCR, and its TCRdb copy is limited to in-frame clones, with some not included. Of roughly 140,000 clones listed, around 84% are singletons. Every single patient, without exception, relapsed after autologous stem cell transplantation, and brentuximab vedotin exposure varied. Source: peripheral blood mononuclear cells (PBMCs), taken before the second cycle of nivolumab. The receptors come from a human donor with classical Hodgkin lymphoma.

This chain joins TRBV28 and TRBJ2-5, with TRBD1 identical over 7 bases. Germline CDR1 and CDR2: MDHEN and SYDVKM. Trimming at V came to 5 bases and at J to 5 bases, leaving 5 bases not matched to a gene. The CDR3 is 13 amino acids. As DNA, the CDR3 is TGTGCCAGCAGTATCCGGACAGGCGAGACCCAGTACTTC. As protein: CASSIRTGETQYF.

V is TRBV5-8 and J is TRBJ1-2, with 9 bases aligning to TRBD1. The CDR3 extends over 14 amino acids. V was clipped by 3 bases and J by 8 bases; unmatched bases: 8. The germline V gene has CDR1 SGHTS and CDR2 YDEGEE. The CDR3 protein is CASSWGQGRAGYTF. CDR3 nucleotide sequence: TGTGCCAGCAGCTGGGGACAGGGAAGGGCCGGCTACACCTTC.

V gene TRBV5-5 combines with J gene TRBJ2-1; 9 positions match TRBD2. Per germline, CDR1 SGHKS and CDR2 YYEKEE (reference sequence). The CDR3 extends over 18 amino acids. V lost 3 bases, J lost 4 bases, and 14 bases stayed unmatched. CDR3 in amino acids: CASSSFTAAGLAYNEQFF. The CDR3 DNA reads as TGTGCCAGCAGCTCCTTCACGGCGGCGGGACTAGCATACAATGAGCAGTTCTTC.

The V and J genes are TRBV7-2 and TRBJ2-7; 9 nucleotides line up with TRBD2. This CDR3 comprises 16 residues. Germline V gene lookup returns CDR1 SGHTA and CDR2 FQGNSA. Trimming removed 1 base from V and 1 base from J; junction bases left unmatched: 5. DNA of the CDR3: TGTGCCAGCAGCTTAGTGGTGACTAGCGGTTCCTACGAGCAGTACTTC. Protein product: CASSLVVTSGSYEQYF.

The CDR3 DNA reads as TGTGCCAGCAGTTCAGTGGGACAGGGGATTAACTATGGCTACACCTTC. This gives the protein CASSSVGQGINYGYTF. V usage is TRBV28 and J usage is TRBJ1-2; 10 bases are shared with TRBD1. The junction had 6 bases not matched to a gene; V was cut back by 4 bases and J by 1 base. This CDR3 contains 16 residues. Germline CDR1 MDHEN, CDR2 SYDVKM.

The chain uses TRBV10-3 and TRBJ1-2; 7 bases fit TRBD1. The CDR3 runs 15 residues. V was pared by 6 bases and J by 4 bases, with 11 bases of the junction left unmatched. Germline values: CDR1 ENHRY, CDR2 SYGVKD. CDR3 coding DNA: TGTGCCATCAGCCACCCTCCGGGACAGAGCTATGGCTACACCTTC. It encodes CAISHPPGQSYGYTF.

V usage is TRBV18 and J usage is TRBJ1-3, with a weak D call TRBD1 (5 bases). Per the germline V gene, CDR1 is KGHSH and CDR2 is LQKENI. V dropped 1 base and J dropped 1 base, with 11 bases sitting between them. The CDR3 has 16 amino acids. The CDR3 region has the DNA TGTGCCAGCTCACCACTAGACAGCGGGTCTGGAAACACCATATATTTT. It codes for CASSPLDSGSGNTIYF.

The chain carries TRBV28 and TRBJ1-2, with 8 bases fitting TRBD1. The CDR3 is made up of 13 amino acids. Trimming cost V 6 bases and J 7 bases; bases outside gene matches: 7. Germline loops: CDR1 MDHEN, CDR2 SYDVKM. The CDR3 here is CASSQDRAGGYTF. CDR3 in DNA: TGTGCCAGCAGCCAGGACAGGGCGGGTGGCTACACCTTC.

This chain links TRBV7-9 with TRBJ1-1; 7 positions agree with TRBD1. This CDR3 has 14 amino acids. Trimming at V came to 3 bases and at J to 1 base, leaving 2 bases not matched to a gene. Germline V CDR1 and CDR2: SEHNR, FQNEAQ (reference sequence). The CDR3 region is CASSFRGANTEAFF. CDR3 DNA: TGTGCCAGCAGCTTCAGGGGGGCGAACACTGAAGCTTTCTTT. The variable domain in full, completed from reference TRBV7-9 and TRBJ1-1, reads DTGVSQNPRHKITKRGQNVTFRCDPISEHNRLYWYRQTLGQGPEFLTYFQNEAQLEKSRLLSDRFSAERPKGSFSTLEIQRTEQGDSAMYLCASSFRGANTEAFFGQGTRLTVV.

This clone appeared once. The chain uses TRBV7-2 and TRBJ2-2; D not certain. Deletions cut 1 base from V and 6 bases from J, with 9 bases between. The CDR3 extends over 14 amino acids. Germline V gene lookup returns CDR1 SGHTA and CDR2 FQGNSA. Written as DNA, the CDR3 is TGTGCCAGCAGCTTAGATTATATCTCCGGGGAGCTGTTTTTT. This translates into CASSLDYISGELFF.

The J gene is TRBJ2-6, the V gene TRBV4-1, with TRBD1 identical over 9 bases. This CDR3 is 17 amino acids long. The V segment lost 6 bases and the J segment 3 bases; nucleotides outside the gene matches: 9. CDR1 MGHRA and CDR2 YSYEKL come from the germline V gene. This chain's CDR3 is CASSRSTGGGGANVLTF. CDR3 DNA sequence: TGCGCCAGCAGTCGATCTACAGGGGGCGGTGGGGCCAACGTCCTGACTTTC.

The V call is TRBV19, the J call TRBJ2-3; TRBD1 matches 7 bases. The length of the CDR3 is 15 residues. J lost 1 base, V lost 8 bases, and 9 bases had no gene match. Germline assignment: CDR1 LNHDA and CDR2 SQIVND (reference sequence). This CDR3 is CASSHEGAGTDTQYF. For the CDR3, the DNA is TGTGCCAGTTCCCATGAGGGGGCGGGCACAGATACGCAGTATTTT.

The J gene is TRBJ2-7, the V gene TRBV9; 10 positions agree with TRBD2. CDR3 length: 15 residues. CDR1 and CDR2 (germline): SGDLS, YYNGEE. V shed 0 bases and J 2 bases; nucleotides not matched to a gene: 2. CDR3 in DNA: TGTGCCAGCAGCGTAGGGACTAGCGGCGCCTACGAGCAGTACTTC. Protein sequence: CASSVGTSGAYEQYF.

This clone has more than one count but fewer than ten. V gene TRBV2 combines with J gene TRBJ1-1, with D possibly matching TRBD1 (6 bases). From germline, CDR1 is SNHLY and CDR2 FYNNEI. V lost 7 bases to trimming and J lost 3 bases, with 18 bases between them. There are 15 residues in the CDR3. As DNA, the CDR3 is TGTGCCAGCACTCTCACGGGGGGCGAGTACACTGAAGCTTTCTTT. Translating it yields CASTLTGGEYTEAFF.

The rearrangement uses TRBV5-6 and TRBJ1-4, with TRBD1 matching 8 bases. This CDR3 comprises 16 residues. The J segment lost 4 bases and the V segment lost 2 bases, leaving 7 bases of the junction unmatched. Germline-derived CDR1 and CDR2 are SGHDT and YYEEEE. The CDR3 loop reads CASSFLQGDYNEKLFF. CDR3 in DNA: TGTGCCAGCAGCTTTCTACAGGGGGATTATAATGAAAAACTGTTTTTT.

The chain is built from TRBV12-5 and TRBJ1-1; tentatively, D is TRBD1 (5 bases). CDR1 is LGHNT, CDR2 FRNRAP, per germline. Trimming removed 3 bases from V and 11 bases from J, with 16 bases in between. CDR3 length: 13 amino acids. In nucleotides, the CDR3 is TGTGCTAGTGGTTTTCCCCTATCAGGGACGGCTTTCTTT. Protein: CASGFPLSGTAFF.

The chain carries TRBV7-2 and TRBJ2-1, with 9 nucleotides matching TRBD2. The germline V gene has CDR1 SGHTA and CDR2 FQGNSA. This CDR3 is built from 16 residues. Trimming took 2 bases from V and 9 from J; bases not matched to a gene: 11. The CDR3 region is CASSLFASGATGEQFF. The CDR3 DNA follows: TGTGCCAGCAGCTTATTTGCTAGCGGGGCCACTGGTGAGCAGTTCTTC.

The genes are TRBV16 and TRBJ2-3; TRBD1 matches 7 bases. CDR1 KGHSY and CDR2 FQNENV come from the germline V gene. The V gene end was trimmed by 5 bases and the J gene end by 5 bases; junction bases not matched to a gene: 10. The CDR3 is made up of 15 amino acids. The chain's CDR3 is CASSTTRRTGDTQYF. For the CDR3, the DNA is TGTGCCAGCAGCACGACGCGAAGGACAGGAGATACGCAGTATTTT.

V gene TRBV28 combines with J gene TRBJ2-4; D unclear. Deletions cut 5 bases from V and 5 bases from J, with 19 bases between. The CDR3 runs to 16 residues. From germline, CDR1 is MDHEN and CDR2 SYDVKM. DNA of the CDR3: TGTGCCAGCAGTCCACCCCTTCCCCTTACTCAAAACATTCAGTACTTC. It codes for CASSPPLPLTQNIQYF.

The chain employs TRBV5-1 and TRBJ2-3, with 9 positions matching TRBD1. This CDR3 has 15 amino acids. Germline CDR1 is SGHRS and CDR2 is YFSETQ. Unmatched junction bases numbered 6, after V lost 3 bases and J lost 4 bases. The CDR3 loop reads CASSWETGGPDTQYF. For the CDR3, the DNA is TGCGCCAGCAGCTGGGAGACAGGGGGGCCAGATACGCAGTATTTT. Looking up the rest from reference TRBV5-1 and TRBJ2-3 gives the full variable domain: KAGVTQTPRYLIKTRGQQVTLSCSPISGHRSVSWYQQTPGQGLQFLFEYFSETQRNKGNFPGRFSGRQFSNSRSEMNVSTLELGDSALYLCASSWETGGPDTQYFGPGTRLTVL.

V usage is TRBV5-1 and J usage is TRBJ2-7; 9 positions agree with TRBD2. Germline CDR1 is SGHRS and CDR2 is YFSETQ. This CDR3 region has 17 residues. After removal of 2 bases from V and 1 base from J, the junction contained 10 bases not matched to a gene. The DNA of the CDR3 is TGCGCCAGCAGCTTCTACCCTAGCGGGACTACTTCCTACGAGCAGTACTTC. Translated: CASSFYPSGTTSYEQYF.

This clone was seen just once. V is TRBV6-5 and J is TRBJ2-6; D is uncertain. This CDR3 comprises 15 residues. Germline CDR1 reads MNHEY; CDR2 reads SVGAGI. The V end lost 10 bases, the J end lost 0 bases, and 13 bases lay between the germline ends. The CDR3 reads CATSRSYSGANVLTF. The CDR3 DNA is TGTGCCACTTCGAGGAGTTACTCTGGGGCCAACGTCCTGACTTTC.

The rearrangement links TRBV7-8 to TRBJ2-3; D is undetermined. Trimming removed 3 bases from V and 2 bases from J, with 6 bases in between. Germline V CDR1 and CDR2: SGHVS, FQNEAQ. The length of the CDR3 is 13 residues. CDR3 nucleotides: TGTGCCAGCAGCTTGCTCATCACAGATACGCAGTATTTT. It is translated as CASSLLITDTQYF.

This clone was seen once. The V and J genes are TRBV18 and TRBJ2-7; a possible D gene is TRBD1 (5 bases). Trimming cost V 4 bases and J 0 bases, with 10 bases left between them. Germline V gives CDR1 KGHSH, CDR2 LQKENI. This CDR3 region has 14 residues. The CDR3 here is CASSLQGSSYEQYF. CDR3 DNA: TGTGCCAGCTCACTCCAGGGCAGCTCCTACGAGCAGTACTTC.

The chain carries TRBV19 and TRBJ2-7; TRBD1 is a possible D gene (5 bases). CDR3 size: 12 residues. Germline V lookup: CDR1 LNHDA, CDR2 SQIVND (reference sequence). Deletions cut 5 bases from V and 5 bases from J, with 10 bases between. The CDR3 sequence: CASSSQGDEQYF. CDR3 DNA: TGTGCCAGTAGTTCCCAGGGTGACGAGCAGTACTTC.

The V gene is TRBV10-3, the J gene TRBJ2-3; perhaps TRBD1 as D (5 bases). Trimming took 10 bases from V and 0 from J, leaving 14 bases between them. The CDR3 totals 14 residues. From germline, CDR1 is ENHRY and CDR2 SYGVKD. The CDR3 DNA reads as TGTGCCACCCAGGACATTTCTAGCACAGATACGCAGTATTTT. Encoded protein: CATQDISSTDTQYF.

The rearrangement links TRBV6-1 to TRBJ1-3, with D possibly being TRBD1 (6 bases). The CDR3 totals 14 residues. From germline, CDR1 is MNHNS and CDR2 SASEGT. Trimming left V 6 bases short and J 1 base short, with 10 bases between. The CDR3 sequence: CASSTGSSGNTIYF. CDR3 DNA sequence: TGTGCCAGCAGCACAGGGTCGTCTGGAAACACCATATATTTT.

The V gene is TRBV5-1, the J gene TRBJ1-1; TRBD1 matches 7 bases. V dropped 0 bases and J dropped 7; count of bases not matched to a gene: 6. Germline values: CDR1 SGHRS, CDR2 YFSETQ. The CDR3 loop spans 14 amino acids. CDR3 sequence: CASSLDGTEFEAFF. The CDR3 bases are TGCGCCAGCAGCTTGGACGGGACAGAGTTTGAAGCTTTCTTT.

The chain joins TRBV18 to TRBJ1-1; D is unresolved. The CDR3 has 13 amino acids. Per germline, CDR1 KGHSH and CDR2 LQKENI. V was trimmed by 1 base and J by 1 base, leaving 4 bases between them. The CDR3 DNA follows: TGTGCCAGCTCACCACTGGCGAACACTGAAGCTTTCTTT. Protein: CASSPLANTEAFF.

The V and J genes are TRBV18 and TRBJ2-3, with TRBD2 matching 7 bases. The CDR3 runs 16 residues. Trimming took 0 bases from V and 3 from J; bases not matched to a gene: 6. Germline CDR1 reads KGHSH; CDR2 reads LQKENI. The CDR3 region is CASSPPAGVGTDTQYF. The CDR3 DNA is TGTGCCAGCTCACCACCGGCGGGGGTCGGTACAGATACGCAGTATTTT.

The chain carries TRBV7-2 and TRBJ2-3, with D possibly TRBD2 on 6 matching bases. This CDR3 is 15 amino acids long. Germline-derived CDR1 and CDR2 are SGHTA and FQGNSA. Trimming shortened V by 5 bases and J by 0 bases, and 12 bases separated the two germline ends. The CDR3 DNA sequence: TGTGCCAGCAGCCTTCGGGGGACTAGCACAGATACGCAGTATTTT. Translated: CASSLRGTSTDTQYF.

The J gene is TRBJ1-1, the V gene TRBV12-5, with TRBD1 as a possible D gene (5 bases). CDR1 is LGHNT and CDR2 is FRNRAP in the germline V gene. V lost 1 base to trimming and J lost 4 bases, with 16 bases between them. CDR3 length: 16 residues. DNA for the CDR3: TGTGCTAGTGGTTTGGCCCCCTCCGCAGGGAGCACTGAAGCTTTCTTT. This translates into CASGLAPSAGSTEAFF.